The 24 T cell receptor beta chains presented below share a single source sample, sequenced in a study of shared clonotypes between healthy human individuals. This table comes from immunoSEQ multiplex PCR, and its TCRdb copy is limited to in-frame clones, with some not included. The sample consists of roughly 1 million clones, around 76% of them appearing once. The sample taken for sequencing was memory CD4+ T cells sorted from blood. Noted subset: CD45RA-negative fraction. These receptors all stem from a man between 18 and 29 years old in good health.

This rearrangement joins TRBV28 to TRBJ2-7, with 10 bases lining up with TRBD1. CDR1 MDHEN and CDR2 SYDVKM come from the germline V gene. Unmatched junction bases numbered 7, after V lost 6 bases and J lost 2 bases. The CDR3 consists of 15 residues. CDR3 nucleotide sequence: TGTGCCAGCAGCCGGGTCGGACAGGGGGCCTACGAGCAGTACTTC. Its translation: CASSRVGQGAYEQYF.

This chain uses TRBV4-1 with TRBJ2-5; 13 bases align to TRBD2. The J call may be wrong; the DNA end is better matched by TRBJ2-7. Germline V gene lookup returns CDR1 MGHRA and CDR2 YSYEKL. The CDR3 is 17 residues long. The CDR3 is CASSQGGLAGAFYEQYF. The CDR3 nucleotides read TGCGCCAGCAGCCAAGGTGGACTAGCGGGGGCCTTCTACGAGCAGTACTTC.

The V gene is TRBV5-6, the J gene TRBJ2-7; a possible D gene is TRBD1 (6 bases). V was shortened by 1 base and J by 3 bases, with 11 bases between the two germline ends. Germline CDR1 is SGHDT and CDR2 is YYEEEE. The CDR3 length is 14 residues. The CDR3 loop is CASSLPGQNYEQYF. For the CDR3, the DNA is TGTGCCAGCAGCTTGCCTGGACAGAACTACGAGCAGTACTTC.

J is TRBJ2-1 and V is TRBV18, with D tentatively TRBD1 (5 bases). V was pared by 0 bases and J by 6 bases, with 9 bases between. This CDR3 is 14 amino acids long. Germline CDR1 and CDR2: KGHSH and LQKENI. The CDR3 DNA reads as TGTGCCAGCTCACCACCAGCAGGGTTCAATGAGCAGTTCTTC. This encodes CASSPPAGFNEQFF. The full variable domain, rest sourced from reference TRBV18 and TRBJ2-1, is NAGVMQNPRHLVRRRGQEARLRCSPMKGHSHVYWYRQLPEEGLKFMVYLQKENIIDESGMPKERFSAEFPKEGPSILRIQQVVRGDSAAYFCASSPPAGFNEQFFGPGTRLTVL.

V gene TRBV5-1 combines with J gene TRBJ1-6, with a possible D match to TRBD1 (6 bases). V dropped 0 bases and J dropped 9 bases, with 13 bases sitting between them. The germline gives CDR1 SGHRS, CDR2 YFSETQ. The CDR3 has 15 amino acids. CDR3 sequence: CASSLGAGASSPLHF. The CDR3, as DNA: TGCGCCAGCAGCTTGGGGGCAGGGGCGAGTTCACCCCTCCACTTT.

The CDR3 nucleotides are TGTGCCATCAGTGAGACCGGGACAGGGTATGAAAAACTGTTTTTT. Amino acid sequence: CAISETGTGYEKLFF. The rearrangement uses TRBV10-3 and TRBJ1-4, with TRBD1 matching 9 bases. CDR1 ENHRY and CDR2 SYGVKD come from the germline V gene. The CDR3 consists of 15 residues. After removal of 2 bases from V and 6 bases from J, the junction contained 4 bases not matched to a gene.

This clone was detected only a few times. The CDR3 loop is CASSLTAGLNTEAFF. The CDR3 DNA follows: TGTGCCAGCAGCTTGACCGCAGGCCTGAACACTGAAGCTTTCTTT. The rearrangement links TRBV5-5 to TRBJ1-1; D is undetermined. In germline, CDR1 is SGHKS, CDR2 YYEKEE (reference sequence). V lost 1 base and J 0 bases, leaving 10 bases between the germline ends. The CDR3 is 15 residues long.

The chain joins TRBV5-1 to TRBJ2-3, with 8 bases that match TRBD2. The CDR3 runs 16 residues. The J segment lost 4 bases and the V segment lost 3 bases, leaving 10 bases of the junction unmatched. Germline CDR1 reads SGHRS; CDR2 reads YFSETQ. The CDR3 DNA is TGCGCCAGCAGCTCGGGTAATAGCGGGACCGCAGATACGCAGTATTTT. Translation gives CASSSGNSGTADTQYF.

This clone was counted only a few times. V and J are TRBV6-1 and TRBJ2-1; no clear D gene. CDR3 length: 13 amino acids. V was cut by 1 base and J by 7 bases, with 8 bases left in between. The V gene's germline CDR1 is MNHNS and CDR2 SASEGT. The CDR3 here is CASSEDRVNEQFF. Written as DNA, the CDR3 is TGTGCCAGCAGTGAAGACCGGGTGAATGAGCAGTTCTTC.

The rearrangement links TRBV6-5 to TRBJ2-5, with a possible D match to TRBD1 (5 bases). The germline gives CDR1 MNHEY, CDR2 SVGAGI. CDR3 length: 13 amino acids. Trimming removed 5 bases at V and 4 bases at J, with 11 bases between. For the CDR3, the DNA is TGTGCCAGCAGTGGGGCCCGCACAGAGACCCAGTACTTC. This encodes CASSGARTETQYF.

In regard to this clone: It differs at one base from a far larger clone, so likely a read error. The chain links TRBV2 to TRBJ2-5; maybe TRBD1 (5 bases). Between the trimmed V and J ends, which lost 10 bases and 10 bases, there was a span of 16 bases. CDR3 size: 11 residues. From germline, CDR1 is SNHLY and CDR2 FYNNEI. The CDR3 is CATKGRQIQYF. As DNA, the CDR3 is TGTGCCACCAAGGGCAGACAGATCCAGTACTTC.

The chain has TRBV11-2 and TRBJ2-3; possibly TRBD2 for D (6 bases). The V gene's germline CDR1 is SGHAT and CDR2 FQNNGV. Deletions cut 3 bases from V and 3 bases from J, with 16 bases between. The CDR3 is 16 amino acids. CDR3 protein: CASSLRSGEWTDTQYF. CDR3 in DNA: TGTGCCAGCAGCTTGAGGTCGGGAGAGTGGACAGATACGCAGTATTTT.

This clone was seen only a few times. Distinct nucleotide sequences in the sample also encode this CDR3. V and J are TRBV2 and TRBJ2-3, with D unclear. Germline CDR1 reads SNHLY; CDR2 reads FYNNEI. The V end lost 4 bases, the J end lost 3 bases, and 2 bases lay between the germline ends. The CDR3 has 11 amino acids. CDR3 DNA: TGTGCCAGCAGTGTTACAGATACGCAGTATTTT. Translation: CASSVTDTQYF.

The V gene is TRBV28, the J gene TRBJ2-7, with D hard to call. The CDR3 length is 12 residues. Germline lookup yields CDR1 MDHEN and CDR2 SYDVKM. Deletions cut 1 base from V and 5 bases from J, with 6 bases between. This chain's CDR3 is CASSLSSNEQYF. CDR3 sequence (DNA): TGTGCCAGCAGTTTATCTTCCAACGAGCAGTACTTC. Together with reference TRBV28 and TRBJ2-7, the CDR3 gives the full variable domain: DVKVTQSSRYLVKRTGEKVFLECVQDMDHENMFWYRQDPGLGLRLIYFSYDVKMKEKGDIPEGYSVSREKKERFSLILESASTNQTSMYLCASSLSSNEQYFGPGTRLTVT.

The rearrangement joins TRBV10-3 to TRBJ1-6; 7 nucleotides align to TRBD1. CDR3 length: 16 amino acids. J gave up 6 bases and V 0 bases, and 5 bases lay outside the gene matches. The germline CDR1 and CDR2 sequences are ENHRY and SYGVKD. The chain's CDR3 is CAISESEGARNSPLHF. In nucleotides, the CDR3 is TGTGCCATCAGTGAGTCCGAGGGGGCTCGTAATTCACCCCTCCACTTT.

This clone showed up just a few times. V and J are TRBV28 and TRBJ1-2, with a possible D match to TRBD1 (6 bases). Trimming took off 8 bases at V and 4 bases at J, with 20 bases between the two ends. Germline CDR1 MDHEN, CDR2 SYDVKM. The CDR3 contains 15 residues. The CDR3 region is CASLSPSTGSYGYTF. As DNA, the CDR3 is TGTGCCAGCCTATCCCCCTCAACAGGGTCCTATGGCTACACCTTC.

The V and J genes are TRBV5-1 and TRBJ1-6; 10 bases map to TRBD1. The V gene end was trimmed by 5 bases and the J gene end by 5 bases; junction bases not matched to a gene: 4. Germline V gene sequence: CDR1 SGHRS, CDR2 YFSETQ. This CDR3 spans 15 amino acids. In DNA form, the CDR3 reads TGCGCCAGCAGATCGGGGACAGGGGATAATTCACCCCTCCACTTT. It translates to CASRSGTGDNSPLHF. The full variable domain, completed using reference TRBV5-1 and TRBJ1-6, is KAGVTQTPRYLIKTRGQQVTLSCSPISGHRSVSWYQQTPGQGLQFLFEYFSETQRNKGNFPGRFSGRQFSNSRSEMNVSTLELGDSALYLCASRSGTGDNSPLHFGNGTRLTVT.

The genes are TRBV7-9 and TRBJ2-1; 8 nucleotides align to TRBD2. The V gene end was trimmed by 1 base and the J gene end by 9 bases; junction bases not matched to a gene: 11. The germline V gene has CDR1 SEHNR and CDR2 FQNEAQ (reference sequence). There are 16 residues in the CDR3. DNA of the CDR3: TGTGCCAGCAGCTTAGGTTTGGCTAGCGGGTTACGTGAGCAGTTCTTC. Translation gives CASSLGLASGLREQFF.

Details on this clone: Other DNA sequences in this specimen translate into the identical CDR3. The CDR3 here is CASSPPTRTDTQYF. For the CDR3, the DNA is TGTGCCAGCTCACCACCGACAAGAACAGATACGCAGTATTTT. V and J are TRBV18 and TRBJ2-3, with D unresolved. The CDR3 consists of 14 residues. V dropped 0 bases and J dropped 3 bases, with 7 bases sitting between them. Germline V gene lookup returns CDR1 KGHSH and CDR2 LQKENI.

The chain employs TRBV7-9 and TRBJ2-5; D may be TRBD1 or TRBD2 (7 bases each). This CDR3 contains 14 residues. Germline V CDR1 and CDR2: SEHNR, FQNEAQ (reference sequence). V lost 5 bases and J lost 4, with 14 bases in between. CDR3 in amino acids: CASSEQGRAETQYF. CDR3 bases: TGTGCCAGCAGCGAACAGGGGAGGGCAGAGACCCAGTACTTC.

The chain carries TRBV6-6 and TRBJ2-2, with D tentatively TRBD1 or TRBD2 (5 bases each). V gave up 4 bases and J gave up 3 bases, with 9 bases separating them. Germline V gene sequence: CDR1 MNHNY, CDR2 SVGAGI (reference sequence). The CDR3 has 14 residues. This CDR3 reads CASSSGRYTGELFF. The CDR3 region has the DNA TGTGCCAGCAGTTCGGGACGGTACACCGGGGAGCTGTTTTTT.

Notes on this clone: Within the sample, other DNA sequences also encode this same CDR3. The rearrangement uses TRBV2 and TRBJ2-7, with D unresolved. This CDR3 has 12 amino acids. Trimming pared 3 bases from V and 4 bases from J, leaving 7 bases between. Germline V gene data show CDR1 as SNHLY and CDR2 as FYNNEI. The CDR3 here is CASSDAGYEQYF. The CDR3, as DNA: TGTGCCAGCAGTGATGCCGGTTACGAGCAGTACTTC.

The chain couples TRBV29-1 to TRBJ2-7; 10 bases line up with TRBD1. From germline, CDR1 is SQVTM and CDR2 ANQGSEA. This CDR3 contains 14 residues. Unmatched junction bases numbered 7, after V lost 2 bases and J lost 6 bases. Here the CDR3 reads CSVERTGGVSEQYF. The CDR3 nucleotides are TGCAGCGTTGAAAGGACAGGGGGAGTGTCCGAGCAGTACTTC.

The V call is TRBV7-2, the J call TRBJ2-1, with 9 bases matching TRBD2. In germline, CDR1 is SGHTA, CDR2 FQGNSA. V trimming: 5 bases; J trimming: 13 bases; junction bases outside the gene matches: 9. This CDR3 is 13 amino acids long. The CDR3 region is CASSPAGGANQFF. In DNA form, the CDR3 reads TGTGCCAGCAGCCCGGCGGGGGGGGCTAATCAGTTCTTC.